The 30 T cell receptor beta chains listed next were all sequenced from one sample in a study of CD8 T cells in Susac syndrome. Reverse transcription of roughly 0.45 to 1 ug RNA was performed with random hexamers. TCRdb called the immunoSEQ multiplex PCR reads again in MiXCR, with one record for every CDR3 protein. The sample shows about 160,000 distinct CDR3 sequences, around 93% of them seen only once. Sequencing was performed on CD4+ T cells from PBMCs. The receptors were gathered from a human donor in good health.

This chain uses TRBV24-1 with TRBJ2-3; D unresolved. Germline V lookup: CDR1 KGHDR, CDR2 SFDVKD. This CDR3 contains 14 residues. V lost 3 bases and J lost 6, with 12 bases in between. In DNA, the CDR3 is TGTGCCACCAGTGATACTGAAGCAACGGATACGCAGTATTTT. It yields the protein CATSDTEATDTQYF.

This sequence joins TRBV11-2 and TRBJ2-7, with D perhaps matching TRBD1 (6 bases). The V and J ends lost 5 bases and 1 base respectively, with 15 bases between them. CDR1 is SGHAT, CDR2 FQNNGV, per germline. CDR3 length equals 15 residues. CDR3 coding DNA: TGTGCCAGCAGCCAGGTGGGGGCCTCTTCCTACGAGCAGTACTTC. Protein sequence: CASSQVGASSYEQYF. Complete variable domain (other parts from reference TRBV11-2 and TRBJ2-7): EAGVAQSPRYKIIEKRQSVAFWCNPISGHATLYWYQQILGQGPKLLIQFQNNGVVDDSQLPKDRFSAERLKGVDSTLKIQPAKLEDSAVYLCASSQVGASSYEQYFGPGTRLTVT.

This clonotype came up a few times. The chain is built from TRBV3-1 and TRBJ1-1; D remains ambiguous. Looked up from germline, CDR1 is LGHDT and CDR2 is YNNKEL (reference sequence). V gave up 3 bases and J gave up 1 base, with 9 bases separating them. This CDR3 is built from 14 residues. The CDR3 spells CASSQVGGNTEAFF. The CDR3 DNA reads TGTGCCAGCAGCCAGGTCGGCGGGAACACTGAAGCTTTCTTT.

The rearrangement joins TRBV2 to TRBJ1-5, with D maybe TRBD1 (6 bases). Trimming shortened V by 7 bases and J by 5 bases, and 9 bases separated the two germline ends. Looked up from germline, CDR1 is SNHLY and CDR2 is FYNNEI. CDR3 length equals 12 residues. The CDR3 DNA is TGTGCCAGCAAAGGGGGGGATCAGCCCCAGCATTTT. Encoded protein: CASKGGDQPQHF.

The chain combines TRBV10-3 with TRBJ2-7; the match to TRBD1 covers 8 bases. The CDR3 length is 16 residues. Germline V gene sequence: CDR1 ENHRY, CDR2 SYGVKD. Trimming removed 0 bases from V and 0 bases from J; junction bases left unmatched: 4. The CDR3 region has the DNA TGTGCCATCAGTGAGTCGTCAGGGGGCGGCTCCTACGAGCAGTACTTC. As protein: CAISESSGGGSYEQYF.

The gene calls are TRBV12-3 or TRBV12-4 and TRBJ1-2; D uncertain. Trimming stripped 2 bases from V and 4 bases from J, with 11 bases between. This CDR3 contains 14 residues. The DNA of the CDR3 is TGTGCCAGCAGTTTACTTGGGGAATCCTATGGCTACACCTTC. Residues: CASSLLGESYGYTF.

This CDR3 is CSVKHKANTEAFF. The CDR3 nucleotides read TGCAGCGTAAAACATAAGGCGAACACTGAAGCTTTCTTT. The gene calls are TRBV29-1 and TRBJ1-1; D not resolved. The CDR3 is 13 amino acids. Germline lookup yields CDR1 SQVTM and CDR2 ANQGSEA. Trimming stripped 6 bases from V and 1 base from J, with 12 bases between.

The chain employs TRBV2 and TRBJ1-1; D is unresolved. Germline V gene lookup returns CDR1 SNHLY and CDR2 FYNNEI. This CDR3 spans 13 amino acids. The V end was cut by 1 base, the J end by 2 bases, with 5 bases between. CDR3 residues: CASSEGANTEAFF. The CDR3 DNA follows: TGTGCCAGCAGTGAAGGTGCCAACACTGAAGCTTTCTTT.

The gene calls are TRBV29-1 and TRBJ1-5; the match to TRBD1 covers 7 bases. The CDR3 is 16 amino acids. V was clipped by 4 bases and J by 0 bases; unmatched bases: 9. Germline-derived CDR1 and CDR2 are SQVTM and ANQGSEA. The CDR3 bases are TGCAGCGTTGCCGGAGGGGACAGCTATAGCAATCAGCCCCAGCATTTT. Protein sequence: CSVAGGDSYSNQPQHF.

The chain joins TRBV2 to TRBJ2-3; D remains ambiguous. CDR3 length equals 11 residues. The V and J ends lost 4 bases and 5 bases respectively, with 4 bases between them. Germline V lookup: CDR1 SNHLY, CDR2 FYNNEI. The CDR3 region has the DNA TGTGCCAGCAGTGGGCTAGATACGCAGTATTTT. It is translated as CASSGLDTQYF. Looking up the rest from reference TRBV2 and TRBJ2-3 gives the full variable domain: EPEVTQTPSHQVTQMGQEVILRCVPISNHLYFYWYRQILGQKVEFLVSFYNNEISEKSEIFDDQFSVERPDGSNFTLKIRSTKLEDSAMYFCASSGLDTQYFGPGTRLTVL.

The chain combines TRBV5-4 with TRBJ2-5; 10 bases are shared with TRBD2. The CDR3 runs to 15 residues. The V segment lost 4 bases and the J segment 5 bases; nucleotides outside the gene matches: 8. Germline V gives CDR1 SGHNT, CDR2 YYREEE (reference sequence). CDR3 DNA sequence: TGTGCCAGCAGCCCAGCGGGGGGGCAGGTGGAGACCCAGTACTTC. This sequence encodes CASSPAGGQVETQYF.

Worth noting for this clonotype: A junction boundary mismatches the germline segment, possibly from a read error. The J gene is TRBJ2-1, the V gene TRBV15, with 7 bases identical to TRBD1. Germline lookup yields CDR1 LNHNV and CDR2 YYDKDF (reference sequence). The CDR3 loop spans 12 amino acids. DNA of the CDR3: TGTGCCACCAGCAGAGATTCGACAGGGCAATGCTTC. Translation: CATSRDSTGQCF.

V is TRBV3-1 and J is TRBJ2-7; D might be TRBD2 (5 bases). CDR1 is LGHDT and CDR2 is YNNKEL in the germline V gene (reference sequence). V gave up 0 bases and J gave up 6 bases, with 15 bases separating them. This CDR3 comprises 15 residues. The DNA for the CDR3 is TGTGCCAGCAGCCAAGATATGAGGGCAATAGCCGAGCAGTACTTC. Translated, it gives CASSQDMRAIAEQYF.

The V and J genes are TRBV12-3 or TRBV12-4 and TRBJ2-5; 12 positions match TRBD2. Trimming took 5 bases from V and 5 from J; bases not matched to a gene: 6. This CDR3 region has 15 residues. CDR3 residues: CASSPSGGAAETQYF. CDR3 nucleotide sequence: TGTGCCAGCAGTCCTAGCGGGGGGGCCGCGGAGACCCAGTACTTC.

This chain joins TRBV20-1 and TRBJ2-3; D is uncertain. The CDR3 is 16 residues long. Germline assignment: CDR1 DFQATT and CDR2 SNEGSKA (reference sequence). Deletions cut 0 bases from V and 0 bases from J, with 13 bases between. CDR3 loop: CSARDVLLDSTDTQYF. The CDR3 DNA reads as TGCAGTGCTAGAGATGTGTTGCTCGATAGCACAGATACGCAGTATTTT.

The chain links TRBV12-3 or TRBV12-4 to TRBJ1-3; D possibly corresponds to TRBD1 (6 bases). The CDR3 sequence is 15 residues long. V was clipped by 6 bases and J by 5 bases, with 17 bases between them. In nucleotides, the CDR3 is TGTGCCAGCAGGACCTTGGGGGGGGGCCGAAACACCATATATTTT. Its translation is CASRTLGGGRNTIYF.

The chain carries TRBV9 and TRBJ2-1; D perhaps matches TRBD1 (6 bases). This CDR3 is built from 12 residues. Germline V gene sequence: CDR1 SGDLS, CDR2 YYNGEE. V lost 0 bases and J lost 15, with 13 bases in between. The CDR3, as DNA: TGTGCCAGCAGCGTAGGTGAAGGGGGTCCGTTCTTC. Translated, it gives CASSVGEGGPFF.

Here the CDR3 DNA reads TGTGCCAGCAGTTCTTTGGGCGAGAACTATGGCTACACCTTC. Translation: CASSSLGENYGYTF. V gene TRBV6-6 combines with J gene TRBJ1-2; D unresolved. CDR1 and CDR2 from the germline V gene are MNHNY and SVGAGI (reference sequence). Trimming shortened V by 4 bases and J by 2 bases, and 11 bases separated the two germline ends. The CDR3 is 14 residues long.

The chain recombines TRBV10-3 with TRBJ2-1, with D perhaps matching TRBD1 or TRBD2 (5 bases each). The CDR3 covers 15 residues. V was clipped by 6 bases and J by 5 bases, with 17 bases between them. Germline V lookup: CDR1 ENHRY, CDR2 SYGVKD. CDR3 in DNA: TGTGCCATCAGGGCCCGGGACGGCACCAACAATGAGCAGTTCTTC. Translated: CAIRARDGTNNEQFF.

The genes are TRBV20-1 and TRBJ1-1, with D perhaps TRBD1 (6 bases). This CDR3 is 16 amino acids long. V was cut by 3 bases and J by 4 bases, with 21 bases left in between. The germline CDR1 and CDR2 sequences are DFQATT and SNEGSKA (reference sequence). CDR3 coding DNA: TGCAGTGCTAGGAGGCCAGGGGCGGAGGAGTCCACTGAAGCTTTCTTT. Translated: CSARRPGAEESTEAFF.

The V call is TRBV2, the J call TRBJ2-3, with TRBD2 matching 11 bases. Germline CDR1 is SNHLY and CDR2 is FYNNEI. The CDR3 covers 16 residues. V lost 4 bases, J lost 6 bases, and 9 bases stayed unmatched. CDR3 loop: CASSVGGLAGGDTQYF. CDR3 DNA sequence: TGTGCCAGCAGTGTTGGAGGTCTAGCGGGGGGTGATACGCAGTATTTT.

This chain joins TRBV3-1 and TRBJ1-6, with D tentatively TRBD1 (5 bases). The length of the CDR3 is 15 residues. Germline assignment: CDR1 LGHDT and CDR2 YNNKEL (reference sequence). The V and J ends lost 1 base and 9 bases respectively, with 13 bases between them. In DNA form, the CDR3 reads TGTGCCAGCAGCCAAGTGGTGGGGGGAGGTTCACCCCTCCACTTT. It specifies CASSQVVGGGSPLHF.

The J gene is TRBJ2-3, the V gene TRBV3-1; either TRBD1 or TRBD2 may fit D (6 bases each). V lost 1 base and J lost 2, with 10 bases in between. The CDR3 consists of 15 residues. Per the germline V gene, CDR1 is LGHDT and CDR2 is YNNKEL (reference sequence). The CDR3 spells CASSQGGAFTDTQYF. The CDR3 nucleotides are TGTGCCAGCAGCCAAGGGGGGGCGTTCACAGATACGCAGTATTTT.

This chain joins TRBV20-1 and TRBJ2-1; D is perhaps TRBD1 or TRBD2 (5 bases each). The CDR3 totals 12 residues. Per germline, CDR1 DFQATT and CDR2 SNEGSKA (reference sequence). Trimming pared 0 bases from V and 10 bases from J, leaving 10 bases between. In DNA form, the CDR3 reads TGCAGTGCTAGAGATTTATGGGACGAGCAGTTCTTC. Translated, it gives CSARDLWDEQFF.

Only one count was recorded for this clonotype. The V gene is TRBV6-5, the J gene TRBJ1-1, with a possible D match to TRBD1 (5 bases). V was trimmed by 7 bases and J by 1 base, leaving 16 bases between them. This CDR3 comprises 15 residues. Germline loops: CDR1 MNHEY, CDR2 SVGAGI. The CDR3 DNA sequence: TGTGCCAGCAACGGGGGGGACGTGGGGAACACTGAAGCTTTCTTT. This codes for CASNGGDVGNTEAFF.

The V gene is TRBV20-1, the J gene TRBJ1-3; TRBD1 might be the D (5 bases). V was cut by 0 bases and J by 1 base, with 16 bases left in between. The CDR3 consists of 17 residues. Germline values: CDR1 DFQATT, CDR2 SNEGSKA (reference sequence). In DNA, the CDR3 is TGCAGTGCTAGAGATTTCAGGGCCGCCGGATCTGGAAACACCATATATTTT. Protein sequence: CSARDFRAAGSGNTIYF.

This chain links TRBV20-1 with TRBJ2-1, with 8 bases that match TRBD2. V lost 1 base to trimming and J lost 1 base; unmatched junction nucleotides: 6. The germline V gene has CDR1 DFQATT and CDR2 SNEGSKA (reference sequence). CDR3 size: 16 residues. CDR3 sequence: CSARAAGGLSYNEQFF. CDR3 DNA sequence: TGCAGTGCTAGAGCCGCGGGGGGCCTTTCCTACAATGAGCAGTTCTTC.

The chain employs TRBV29-1 and TRBJ1-2; no clear D. Per the germline V gene, CDR1 is SQVTM and CDR2 is ANQGSEA. V was cut by 4 bases and J by 2 bases, with 11 bases left in between. This CDR3 has 13 residues. CDR3 sequence: CSVAGIGNYGYTF. The CDR3 bases are TGCAGCGTTGCAGGAATTGGAAACTATGGCTACACCTTC.

This clonotype has a single count. The chain has TRBV7-2 and TRBJ2-7; D not resolved. The CDR3 is 14 residues long. The germline V gene has CDR1 SGHTA and CDR2 FQGNSA. V lost 0 bases and J lost 3, with 9 bases in between. The CDR3 coding sequence is TGTGCCAGCAGCTTAGCGCACAGTGGCTACGAGCAGTACTTC. Its translation is CASSLAHSGYEQYF.

The chain joins TRBV12-3 or TRBV12-4 to TRBJ1-1, with 9 bases aligning to TRBD1. The CDR3 has 11 residues. J lost 11 bases, V lost 6 bases, and 4 bases had no gene match. The CDR3 protein is CASSYRGQAFF. The CDR3 DNA follows: TGTGCCAGCAGCTACAGGGGGCAGGCTTTCTTT.